This T cell receptor beta chain was recovered during a study of cytomegalovirus exposure and HLA in healthy donors. Study-level results: For cytomegalovirus status, the classifier reportedly gave diagnoses with high specificity and sensitivity. Among TCR sequences, most were rare, though some public TCRs appeared in many donors.

Worth noting for this clone: Antigen unknown.

Sequencing was performed with immunoSEQ multiplex PCR; in TCRdb, only in-frame clones are kept and a portion is missing. The sample lists more than 90,000 clones; approximately 85% were seen once. This CDR3 has 18 amino acids. Germline V CDR1 and CDR2: SGHDT, YYEEEE. V lost 4 bases and J 5 bases, leaving 24 bases between the germline ends. The clonotype comes from a young man in good health and CMV-seronegative. The source material was PBMCs. The V gene is TRBV5-6, the J gene TRBJ1-4, with D unresolved. The CDR3 DNA reads as TGTGCCAGCAGCGGCCGTCGGGGAAACATCCGGAGCAATGAAAAACTGTTTTTT. Translated, it gives CASSGRRGNIRSNEKLFF. The full variable domain, completed using reference TRBV5-6 and TRBJ1-4, is DAGVTQSPTHLIKTRGQQVTLRCSPKSGHDTVSWYQQALGQGPQFIFQYYEEEERQRGNFPDRFSGHQFPNYSSELNVNALLLGDSALYLCASSGRRGNIRSNEKLFFGSGTQLSVL.